These 3 T cell receptor beta chains were all obtained from the same sample, sequenced in a study of technical replicates of blood from a handful of donors. Sequencing was performed with immunoSEQ multiplex PCR; in TCRdb, only in-frame clones are kept and a portion is missing. The sample lists 70,000 to 95,000 clones, around 95% seen once, with approximately 0.25% in the top ten. The material sequenced was T cells isolated from PBMCs. The source is a human donor in good health.

This chain joins TRBV11-3 and TRBJ2-7, with TRBD1 matching over 7 bases. V shed 4 bases and J 6 bases; nucleotides not matched to a gene: 9. The germline gives CDR1 SGHNT, CDR2 YENEEA. There are 14 residues in the CDR3. The DNA of the CDR3 is TGTGCCAGCAGCTCCGGGACCAGGGGGTCCGAGCAGTACTTC. Its protein product is CASSSGTRGSEQYF.

This chain connects TRBV6-5 to TRBJ2-7; perhaps TRBD1 as D (6 bases). This CDR3 has 12 residues. Between the trimmed V and J ends, which lost 5 bases and 7 bases, there was a span of 12 bases. The germline CDR1 and CDR2 sequences are MNHEY and SVGAGI. The CDR3, as DNA: TGTGCCAGCAGTACCGGGACAACAGAGCAGTACTTC. Its protein is CASSTGTTEQYF.

The chain carries TRBV13 and TRBJ1-1, with a possible D match to TRBD1 (5 bases). The CDR3 is 15 amino acids. With 6 bases removed from V and 1 base from J, the gap between germline ends came to 15 bases. Germline V gene lookup returns CDR1 PRHDT and CDR2 FYEKMQ (reference sequence). In DNA form, the CDR3 reads TGTGCCAGCAGATTCAGACAGATCGGGAACACTGAAGCTTTCTTT. It encodes CASRFRQIGNTEAFF.